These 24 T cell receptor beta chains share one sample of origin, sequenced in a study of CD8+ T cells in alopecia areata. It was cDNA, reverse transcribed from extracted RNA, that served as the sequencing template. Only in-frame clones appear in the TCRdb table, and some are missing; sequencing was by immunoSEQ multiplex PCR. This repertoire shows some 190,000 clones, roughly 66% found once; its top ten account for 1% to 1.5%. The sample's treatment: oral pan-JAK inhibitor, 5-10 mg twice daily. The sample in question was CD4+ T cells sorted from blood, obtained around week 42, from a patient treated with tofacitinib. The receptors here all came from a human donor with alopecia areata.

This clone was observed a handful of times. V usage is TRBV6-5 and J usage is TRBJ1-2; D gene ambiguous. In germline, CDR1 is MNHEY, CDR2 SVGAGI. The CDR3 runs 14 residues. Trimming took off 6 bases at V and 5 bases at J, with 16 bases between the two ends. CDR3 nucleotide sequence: TGTGCCAGCAGCCGCATAGGGAGTGGTTATGGCTACACCTTC. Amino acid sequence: CASSRIGSGYGYTF.

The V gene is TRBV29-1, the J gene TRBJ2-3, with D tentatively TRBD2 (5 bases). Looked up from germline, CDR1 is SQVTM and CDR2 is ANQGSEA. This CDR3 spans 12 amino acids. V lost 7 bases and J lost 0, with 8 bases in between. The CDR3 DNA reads TGCAGCGCTAGCAGCAGCACAGATACGCAGTATTTT. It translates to CSASSSTDTQYF.

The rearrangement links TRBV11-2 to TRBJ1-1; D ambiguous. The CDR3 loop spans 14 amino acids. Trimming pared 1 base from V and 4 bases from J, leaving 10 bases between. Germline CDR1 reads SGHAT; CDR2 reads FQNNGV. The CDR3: CASSLVEMSTEAFF. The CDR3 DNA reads TGTGCCAGCAGCTTAGTCGAAATGTCCACTGAAGCTTTCTTT.

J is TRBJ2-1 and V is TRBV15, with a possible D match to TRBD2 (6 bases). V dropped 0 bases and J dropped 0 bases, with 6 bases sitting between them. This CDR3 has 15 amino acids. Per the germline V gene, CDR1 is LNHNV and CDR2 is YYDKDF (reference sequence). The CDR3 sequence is CATSREGLSYNEQFF. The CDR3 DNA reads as TGTGCCACCAGCAGAGAGGGACTCTCCTACAATGAGCAGTTCTTC.

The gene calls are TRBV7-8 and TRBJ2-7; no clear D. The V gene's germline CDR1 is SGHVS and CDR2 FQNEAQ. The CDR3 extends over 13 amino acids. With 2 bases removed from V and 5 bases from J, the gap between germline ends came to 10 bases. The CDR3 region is CASSLPRKDEQYF. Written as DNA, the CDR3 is TGTGCCAGCAGCTTACCTAGAAAGGACGAGCAGTACTTC. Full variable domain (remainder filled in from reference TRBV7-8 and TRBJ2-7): GAGVSQSPRYKVAKRGQDVALRCDPISGHVSLFWYQQALGQGPEFLTYFQNEAQLDKSGLPSDRFFAERPEGSVSTLKIQRTQQEDSAVYLCASSLPRKDEQYFGPGTRLTVT.

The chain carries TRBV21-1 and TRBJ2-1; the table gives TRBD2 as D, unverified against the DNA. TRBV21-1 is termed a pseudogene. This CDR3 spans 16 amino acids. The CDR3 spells CASSKAGGPIYNEQFF. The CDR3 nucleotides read TGTGCCAGCAGCAAAGCGGGGGGGCCCATATACAATGAGCAGTTCTTC.

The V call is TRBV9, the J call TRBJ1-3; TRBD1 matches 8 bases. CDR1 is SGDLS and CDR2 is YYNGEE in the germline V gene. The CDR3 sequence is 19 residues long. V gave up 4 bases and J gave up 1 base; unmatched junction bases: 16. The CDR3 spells CASSSSKRQGSISGNTIYF. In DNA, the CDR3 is TGTGCCAGCAGCTCTAGTAAGCGACAGGGGAGTATATCTGGAAACACCATATATTTT.

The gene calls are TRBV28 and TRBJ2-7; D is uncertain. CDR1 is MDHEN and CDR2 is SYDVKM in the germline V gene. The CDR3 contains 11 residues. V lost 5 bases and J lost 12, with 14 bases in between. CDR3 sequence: CASSDFLVTYF. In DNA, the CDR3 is TGTGCCAGCAGTGACTTCTTGGTAACGTACTTC.

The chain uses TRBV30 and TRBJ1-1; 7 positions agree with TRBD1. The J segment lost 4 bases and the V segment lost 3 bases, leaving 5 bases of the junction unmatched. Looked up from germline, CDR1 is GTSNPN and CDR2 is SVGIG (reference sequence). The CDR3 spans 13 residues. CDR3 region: CAWRATGTTEAFF. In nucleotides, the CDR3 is TGTGCCTGGAGAGCGACAGGGACCACTGAAGCTTTCTTT.

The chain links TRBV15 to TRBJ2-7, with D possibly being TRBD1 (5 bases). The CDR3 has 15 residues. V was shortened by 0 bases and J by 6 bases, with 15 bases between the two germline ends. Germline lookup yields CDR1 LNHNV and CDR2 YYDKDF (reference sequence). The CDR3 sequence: CATSREAGFISEQYF. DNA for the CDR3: TGTGCCACCAGCAGAGAAGCAGGGTTCATTTCCGAGCAGTACTTC.

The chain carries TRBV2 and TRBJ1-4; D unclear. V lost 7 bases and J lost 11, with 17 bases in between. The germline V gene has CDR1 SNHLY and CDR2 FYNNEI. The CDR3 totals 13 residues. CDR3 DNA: TGTGCCAGCATTCGAAAACCTGCGGGGAAACTGTTTTTT. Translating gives CASIRKPAGKLFF.

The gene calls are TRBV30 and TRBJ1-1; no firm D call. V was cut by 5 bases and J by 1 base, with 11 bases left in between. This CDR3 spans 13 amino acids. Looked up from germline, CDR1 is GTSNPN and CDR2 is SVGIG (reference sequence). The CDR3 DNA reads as TGTGCCTGGGGCCTGACAAGGAACACTGAAGCTTTCTTT. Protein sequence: CAWGLTRNTEAFF.

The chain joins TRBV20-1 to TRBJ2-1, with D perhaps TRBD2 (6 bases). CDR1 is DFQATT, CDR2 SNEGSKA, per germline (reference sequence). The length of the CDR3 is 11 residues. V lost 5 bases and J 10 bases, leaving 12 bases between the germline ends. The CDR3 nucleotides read TGCAGTGCTGGTACAGCGGGCGAGCAGTTCTTC. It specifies CSAGTAGEQFF.

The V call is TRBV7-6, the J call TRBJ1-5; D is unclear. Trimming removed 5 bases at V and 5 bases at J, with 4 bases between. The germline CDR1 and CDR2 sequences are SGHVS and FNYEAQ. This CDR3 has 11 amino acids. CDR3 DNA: TGTGCCAGCAGCCTGGATCAGCCCCAGCATTTT. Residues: CASSLDQPQHF.

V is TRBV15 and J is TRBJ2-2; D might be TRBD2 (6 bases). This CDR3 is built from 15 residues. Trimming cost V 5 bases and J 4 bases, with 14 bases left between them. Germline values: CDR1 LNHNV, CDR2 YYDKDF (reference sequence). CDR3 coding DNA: TGTGCCACCAGCCCCGACGGGCGGGGCACCGGGGAGCTGTTTTTT. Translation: CATSPDGRGTGELFF. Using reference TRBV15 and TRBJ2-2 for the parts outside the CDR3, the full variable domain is DAMVIQNPRYQVTQFGKPVTLSCSQTLNHNVMYWYQQKSSQAPKLLFHYYDKDFNNEADTPDNFQSRRPNTSFCFLDIRSPGLGDTAMYLCATSPDGRGTGELFFGEGSRLTVL.

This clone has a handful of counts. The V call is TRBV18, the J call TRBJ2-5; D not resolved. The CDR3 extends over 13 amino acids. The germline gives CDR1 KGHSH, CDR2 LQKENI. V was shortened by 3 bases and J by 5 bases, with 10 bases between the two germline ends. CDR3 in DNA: TGTGCCAGCTCACCCGGTAGGGCGGAGACCCAGTACTTC. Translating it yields CASSPGRAETQYF.

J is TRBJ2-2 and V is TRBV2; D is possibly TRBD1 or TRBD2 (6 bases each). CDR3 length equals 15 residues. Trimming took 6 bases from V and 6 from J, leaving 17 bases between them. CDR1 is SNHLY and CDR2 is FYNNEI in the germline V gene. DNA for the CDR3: TGTGCCAGCAGCGATGGGGGGCGTAGGTCCGGGGAGCTGTTTTTT. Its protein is CASSDGGRRSGELFF. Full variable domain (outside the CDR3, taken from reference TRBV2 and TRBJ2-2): EPEVTQTPSHQVTQMGQEVILRCVPISNHLYFYWYRQILGQKVEFLVSFYNNEISEKSEIFDDQFSVERPDGSNFTLKIRSTKLEDSAMYFCASSDGGRRSGELFFGEGSRLTVL.

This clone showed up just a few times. DNA for the CDR3: TGCGCCAGCAGCCAAGATCTAGCTGGGCTTGGCGAGCAGTACTTC. It translates to CASSQDLAGLGEQYF. This chain joins TRBV4-3 and TRBJ2-7; TRBD2 is a possible D gene (5 bases). Germline CDR1 LGHNA, CDR2 YSLEER. The CDR3 is made up of 15 amino acids. Trimming removed 0 bases at V and 6 bases at J, with 15 bases between.

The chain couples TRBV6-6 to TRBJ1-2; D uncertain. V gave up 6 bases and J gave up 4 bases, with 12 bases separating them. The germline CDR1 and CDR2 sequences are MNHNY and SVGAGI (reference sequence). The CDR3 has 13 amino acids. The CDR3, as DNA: TGTGCCAGCAGCGCGGACGACGTCTATGGCTACACCTTC. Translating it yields CASSADDVYGYTF.

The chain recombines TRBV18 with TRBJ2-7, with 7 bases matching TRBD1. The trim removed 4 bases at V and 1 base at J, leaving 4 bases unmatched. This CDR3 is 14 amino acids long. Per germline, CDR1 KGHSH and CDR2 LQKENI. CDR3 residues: CASSQQGLSYEQYF. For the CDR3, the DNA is TGTGCCAGCTCACAACAGGGGCTGTCCTACGAGCAGTACTTC.

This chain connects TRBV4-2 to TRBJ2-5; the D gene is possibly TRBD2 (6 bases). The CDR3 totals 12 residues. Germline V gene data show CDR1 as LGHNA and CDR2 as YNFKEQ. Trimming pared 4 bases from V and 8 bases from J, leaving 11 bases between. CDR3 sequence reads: CASSPGGGTQYF. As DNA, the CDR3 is TGTGCCAGCAGCCCCGGGGGTGGCACCCAGTACTTC.

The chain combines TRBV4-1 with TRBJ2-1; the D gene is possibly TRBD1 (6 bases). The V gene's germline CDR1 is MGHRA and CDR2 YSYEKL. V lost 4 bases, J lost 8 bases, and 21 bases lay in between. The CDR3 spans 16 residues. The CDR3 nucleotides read TGCGCCAGCAGCCCATCGGACAGTGTTCTTTGGCATGAGCAGTTCTTC. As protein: CASSPSDSVLWHEQFF.

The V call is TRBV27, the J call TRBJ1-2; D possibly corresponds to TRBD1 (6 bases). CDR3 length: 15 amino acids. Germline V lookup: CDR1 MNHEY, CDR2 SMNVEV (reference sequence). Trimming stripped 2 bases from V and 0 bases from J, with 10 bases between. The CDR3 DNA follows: TGTGCCAGCAGTTTAACAGGGACGGCTAACTATGGCTACACCTTC. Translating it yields CASSLTGTANYGYTF.

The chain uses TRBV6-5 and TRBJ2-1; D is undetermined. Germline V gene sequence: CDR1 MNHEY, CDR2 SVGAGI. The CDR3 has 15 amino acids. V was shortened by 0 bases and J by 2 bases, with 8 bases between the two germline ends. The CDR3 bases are TGTGCCAGCAGTTACTCACCGACAACCTACAATGAGCAGTTCTTC. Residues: CASSYSPTTYNEQFF.